Shown below are 30 T cell receptor beta chains from a single sample sequenced in a study of cytomegalovirus exposure and HLA in healthy donors. PCR employed 60 Vbeta and 13 Jbeta primers. Method: immunoSEQ multiplex PCR; TCRdb's copy keeps in-frame clones and lacks some. The sample has 55,000 to 65,000 clones; under 80% are singletons. The source material was PBMCs. The receptors were gathered from a man aged 25-45 years in good health and CMV-seropositive.

This clone was detected only a few times. The V and J genes are TRBV10-3 and TRBJ1-1; tentatively, D is TRBD1 (5 bases). The V gene lost 8 bases and the J gene lost 1 base, with 11 bases spanning the gap. The CDR3 totals 13 residues. Germline CDR1 ENHRY, CDR2 SYGVKD. The CDR3 bases are TGTGCCATCGGGGGGAAAGGGAACACTGAAGCTTTCTTT. Its translation is CAIGGKGNTEAFF.

The genes are TRBV5-6 and TRBJ1-2; a possible D gene is TRBD1 (6 bases). The CDR3 extends over 14 amino acids. Germline-derived CDR1 and CDR2 are SGHDT and YYEEEE. Deletions cut 5 bases from V and 2 bases from J, with 13 bases between. The CDR3 region is CASRAYQGNYGYTF. CDR3 in DNA: TGTGCCAGCAGGGCGTACCAGGGGAACTATGGCTACACCTTC. Full variable domain (missing parts from reference TRBV5-6 and TRBJ1-2): DAGVTQSPTHLIKTRGQQVTLRCSPKSGHDTVSWYQQALGQGPQFIFQYYEEEERQRGNFPDRFSGHQFPNYSSELNVNALLLGDSALYLCASRAYQGNYGYTFGSGTRLTVV.

This chain's CDR3 is CASGPGQGRQETQYF. The CDR3 DNA sequence: TGTGCTAGTGGCCCGGGACAGGGGAGGCAAGAGACCCAGTACTTC. This rearrangement joins TRBV12-5 to TRBJ2-5, with 10 bases lining up with TRBD1. Germline CDR1 is LGHNT and CDR2 is FRNRAP. The V and J ends lost 6 bases and 2 bases, in that order; junction bases with no gene match: 6. The CDR3 extends over 15 amino acids.

This chain joins TRBV19 and TRBJ1-2; D might be TRBD1 (6 bases). This CDR3 has 17 residues. Trimming cost V 2 bases and J 3 bases, with 19 bases left between them. In germline, CDR1 is LNHDA, CDR2 SQIVND (reference sequence). The CDR3 here is CASSISTSPGADYGYTF. CDR3 coding DNA: TGTGCCAGTAGTATAAGTACTTCCCCAGGGGCGGACTATGGCTACACCTTC.

This chain joins TRBV6-6 and TRBJ2-5, with 10 bases aligning to TRBD2. The CDR3 runs 15 residues. CDR1 MNHNY and CDR2 SVGAGI come from the germline V gene (reference sequence). V gave up 5 bases and J gave up 5 bases; unmatched junction bases: 8. The CDR3 reads CASSAAGGPDETQYF. CDR3 bases: TGTGCCAGCAGTGCAGCGGGGGGGCCGGATGAGACCCAGTACTTC.

The genes are TRBV4-2 and TRBJ2-2; tentatively, D is TRBD2 (5 bases). Germline V lookup: CDR1 LGHNA, CDR2 YNFKEQ. V lost 6 bases to trimming and J lost 6 bases, with 11 bases between them. This CDR3 spans 13 amino acids. Here the CDR3 reads CASSQTMAGELFF. For the CDR3, the DNA is TGTGCCAGCAGTCAGACTATGGCCGGGGAGCTGTTTTTT.

This chain links TRBV27 with TRBJ1-5; possible D gene TRBD1, 5 bases. Trimming took off 5 bases at V and 8 bases at J, with 22 bases between the two ends. The CDR3 covers 16 residues. CDR1 MNHEY and CDR2 SMNVEV come from the germline V gene (reference sequence). In DNA, the CDR3 is TGTGCCAGCAGTCCCACAGGAGAAAGGTCTAGGAAGCCCCAGCATTTT. It translates to CASSPTGERSRKPQHF.

J is TRBJ1-5 and V is TRBV2; weak D call: TRBD1 (5 bases). Looked up from germline, CDR1 is SNHLY and CDR2 is FYNNEI. V was cut by 3 bases and J by 1 base, with 13 bases left in between. The CDR3 runs 16 residues. Written as DNA, the CDR3 is TGTGCCAGCAGTGACAGAAGGGGAGGGAGCAATCAGCCCCAGCATTTT. It encodes CASSDRRGGSNQPQHF.

The rearrangement joins TRBV11-1 to TRBJ2-5, with D tentatively TRBD1 (5 bases). The CDR3 totals 13 residues. CDR1 and CDR2 from the germline V gene are SGHAT and FQDESV (reference sequence). The V and J ends lost 5 bases and 2 bases respectively, with 9 bases between them. This chain's CDR3 is CASSLPGQETQYF. CDR3 coding DNA: TGTGCCAGCAGCCTCCCAGGGCAAGAGACCCAGTACTTC.

V is TRBV9 and J is TRBJ1-4; 7 positions agree with TRBD1. This CDR3 is 15 amino acids long. Germline V gives CDR1 SGDLS, CDR2 YYNGEE. The junction had 8 bases not matched to a gene; V was cut back by 3 bases and J by 6 bases. In nucleotides, the CDR3 is TGTGCCAGCAGCGCACAGGGGCGGGTGGATGAAAAACTGTTTTTT. Translation: CASSAQGRVDEKLFF.

This clone was seen only once. The chain uses TRBV5-1 and TRBJ1-1; D is unclear. Germline V CDR1 and CDR2: SGHRS, YFSETQ. V dropped 0 bases and J dropped 0 bases, with 6 bases sitting between them. The CDR3 has 14 amino acids. CDR3 nucleotides: TGCGCCAGCAGCTTGGTTCCGGTGAACACTGAAGCTTTCTTT. Its translation is CASSLVPVNTEAFF.

J is TRBJ2-5 and V is TRBV4-3, with D tentatively TRBD2 (5 bases). CDR3 size: 16 residues. The V gene lost 0 bases and the J gene lost 8 bases, with 19 bases spanning the gap. Germline CDR1 LGHNA, CDR2 YSLEER. The CDR3 spells CASSQDKEGTTSTQYF. DNA for the CDR3: TGCGCCAGCAGCCAAGATAAAGAGGGTACGACGAGCACCCAGTACTTC.

This chain uses TRBV4-2 with TRBJ1-6, with a possible D match to TRBD1 (6 bases). Germline assignment: CDR1 LGHNA and CDR2 YNFKEQ. With 7 bases removed from V and 5 bases from J, the gap between germline ends came to 18 bases. There are 16 residues in the CDR3. The CDR3 protein is CASTLGGVLNNSPLHF. The CDR3 DNA reads TGTGCCAGCACCTTAGGGGGAGTTCTTAATAATTCACCCCTCCACTTT.

V usage is TRBV19 and J usage is TRBJ1-5; 8 bases fit TRBD1. In germline, CDR1 is LNHDA, CDR2 SQIVND (reference sequence). The CDR3 totals 18 residues. V shed 7 bases and J 1 base; nucleotides not matched to a gene: 15. The CDR3 sequence is CASTSLGTGGRSNQPQHF. The CDR3 DNA follows: TGTGCCAGTACCTCATTAGGTACAGGGGGTCGGAGCAATCAGCCCCAGCATTTT. Full variable domain (missing parts from reference TRBV19 and TRBJ1-5): DGGITQSPKYLFRKEGQNVTLSCEQNLNHDAMYWYRQDPGQGLRLIYYSQIVNDFQKGDIAEGYSVSREKKESFPLTVTSAQKNPTAFYLCASTSLGTGGRSNQPQHFGDGTRLSIL.

This clone was counted a single time. The chain uses TRBV28 and TRBJ1-1, with 8 bases that match TRBD1. The V gene's germline CDR1 is MDHEN and CDR2 SYDVKM. This CDR3 region has 15 residues. Losses at the gene ends were 5 bases for V and 10 bases for J; bases not matched to a gene: 15. The CDR3 DNA sequence: TGTGCCAGCAGTGTCCCAGGGGGCCGAATAAAAGGAGCTTTCTTT. Amino acid sequence: CASSVPGGRIKGAFF.

V and J are TRBV28 and TRBJ2-2, with D maybe TRBD2 (6 bases). CDR1 MDHEN and CDR2 SYDVKM come from the germline V gene. This CDR3 is 14 amino acids long. V gave up 6 bases and J gave up 1 base, with 9 bases separating them. CDR3 sequence reads: CASRRGGNTGELFF. Here the CDR3 DNA reads TGTGCCAGCAGGCGGGGTGGGAACACCGGGGAGCTGTTTTTT.

The V call is TRBV27, the J call TRBJ2-5, with TRBD1 matching over 7 bases. V was clipped by 3 bases and J by 4 bases; unmatched bases: 5. CDR3 length equals 14 residues. The germline V gene encodes CDR1 MNHEY and CDR2 SMNVEV (reference sequence). CDR3 residues: CASSFEGAGETQYF. The CDR3 DNA is TGTGCCAGCAGTTTCGAGGGGGCGGGAGAGACCCAGTACTTC.

V usage is TRBV30 and J usage is TRBJ2-6; D might be TRBD2 (7 bases). V was pared by 7 bases and J by 4 bases, with 14 bases between. The CDR3 is 14 amino acids. Germline V gene sequence: CDR1 GTSNPN, CDR2 SVGIG (reference sequence). The CDR3 here is CASGAGAGANVLTF. The CDR3 bases are TGTGCCTCGGGGGCGGGGGCCGGGGCCAACGTCCTGACTTTC.

The chain joins TRBV6-1 to TRBJ2-5; 11 bases are a match to TRBD2. J gave up 2 bases and V 4 bases, and 0 bases lay outside the gene matches. Germline V gene lookup returns CDR1 MNHNS and CDR2 SASEGT. The CDR3 extends over 14 amino acids. The CDR3 sequence is CASSGLAGQETQYF. DNA of the CDR3: TGTGCCAGCAGTGGACTAGCGGGGCAAGAGACCCAGTACTTC.

This chain links TRBV27 with TRBJ1-3; D unresolved. The CDR3 sequence is 13 residues long. V lost 6 bases, J lost 3 bases, and 9 bases lay in between. Germline CDR1 reads MNHEY; CDR2 reads SMNVEV (reference sequence). CDR3 loop: CASRQLGGNTIYF. The DNA for the CDR3 is TGTGCCAGCAGACAGTTAGGTGGAAACACCATATATTTT.

V gene TRBV15 combines with J gene TRBJ2-2; D is perhaps TRBD2 (6 bases). This CDR3 has 12 residues. Germline assignment: CDR1 LNHNV and CDR2 YYDKDF (reference sequence). V shed 8 bases and J shed 5 bases, with 9 bases lying between them. The CDR3, as DNA: TGTGCCACCCACGGAGGGACCGGGGAGCTGTTTTTT. Encoded protein: CATHGGTGELFF.

The V call is TRBV4-2, the J call TRBJ2-7; TRBD1 is a possible D gene (6 bases). The V end was cut by 0 bases, the J end by 11 bases, with 20 bases between. The CDR3 spans 15 residues. Germline CDR1 is LGHNA and CDR2 is YNFKEQ. This chain's CDR3 is CASSQDSGQPVGKYF. DNA for the CDR3: TGTGCCAGCAGCCAAGATTCCGGACAGCCCGTCGGGAAGTACTTC.

The chain carries TRBV28 and TRBJ1-1; D not certain. The V gene's germline CDR1 is MDHEN and CDR2 SYDVKM. V lost 3 bases to trimming and J lost 2 bases, with 13 bases between them. This CDR3 spans 15 amino acids. CDR3 sequence: CASSLSTAGNTEAFF. CDR3 DNA sequence: TGTGCCAGCAGTTTGTCGACGGCAGGAAACACTGAAGCTTTCTTT.

This clone was seen only a few times. The CDR3 DNA reads TGTGCCACCAGCAGAGATCCCCAGGGGAATGAAAAACTGTTTTTT. It yields the protein CATSRDPQGNEKLFF. This chain connects TRBV15 to TRBJ1-4; maybe TRBD1 (6 bases). There are 15 residues in the CDR3. The V end was cut by 0 bases, the J end by 5 bases, with 10 bases between. Germline CDR1 reads LNHNV; CDR2 reads YYDKDF (reference sequence).

Only a few counts were recorded for this clone. The rearrangement links TRBV5-1 to TRBJ1-1, with 7 bases aligning to TRBD1. The V and J ends lost 6 bases and 4 bases, in that order; junction bases with no gene match: 6. This CDR3 has 13 residues. Germline-derived CDR1 and CDR2 are SGHRS and YFSETQ. The chain's CDR3 is CASTTGSSTEAFF. The CDR3 nucleotides are TGCGCCAGCACGACAGGGTCGAGCACTGAAGCTTTCTTT. Full variable domain (missing parts from reference TRBV5-1 and TRBJ1-1): KAGVTQTPRYLIKTRGQQVTLSCSPISGHRSVSWYQQTPGQGLQFLFEYFSETQRNKGNFPGRFSGRQFSNSRSEMNVSTLELGDSALYLCASTTGSSTEAFFGQGTRLTVV.

This clone was detected once. The chain couples TRBV11-2 to TRBJ1-3, with TRBD1 as a possible D gene (6 bases). V lost 1 base, J lost 2 bases, and 12 bases lay in between. Germline lookup yields CDR1 SGHAT and CDR2 FQNNGV. This CDR3 is 16 amino acids long. The CDR3 region has the DNA TGTGCCAGCAGCTTAGGTTGGACAGCTACTGGAAACACCATATATTTT. Its translation: CASSLGWTATGNTIYF.

The chain uses TRBV13 and TRBJ2-4; no clear D gene. The CDR3 spans 13 residues. Germline V CDR1 and CDR2: PRHDT, FYEKMQ (reference sequence). V was trimmed by 3 bases and J by 4 bases, leaving 7 bases between them. The CDR3 region is CASSFTRKNIQYF. Written as DNA, the CDR3 is TGTGCCAGCAGCTTCACCCGGAAAAACATTCAGTACTTC. The full variable domain, in which reference TRBV13 and TRBJ2-4 provide the parts outside the CDR3, is AAGVIQSPRHLIKEKRETATLKCYPIPRHDTVYWYQQGPGQDPQFLISFYEKMQSDKGSIPDRFSAQQFSDYHSELNMSSLELGDSALYFCASSFTRKNIQYFGAGTRLSVL.

This clone was observed a few times. This rearrangement joins TRBV6-5 to TRBJ1-1; 7 positions match TRBD1. CDR3 length equals 14 residues. Germline CDR1 reads MNHEY; CDR2 reads SVGAGI. The junction had 1 base not matched to a gene; V was cut back by 3 bases and J by 0 bases. CDR3 residues: CASSYTGVNTEAFF. Here the CDR3 DNA reads TGTGCCAGCAGTTATACAGGGGTGAACACTGAAGCTTTCTTT.

The rearrangement uses TRBV7-8 and TRBJ2-3, with D perhaps matching TRBD2 (6 bases). The germline V gene encodes CDR1 SGHVS and CDR2 FQNEAQ. V was pared by 3 bases and J by 0 bases, with 10 bases between. This CDR3 has 15 residues. CDR3 amino acids: CASSFHGGSTDTQYF. DNA for the CDR3: TGTGCCAGCAGCTTTCACGGGGGAAGCACAGATACGCAGTATTTT.

The rearrangement uses TRBV7-7 and TRBJ2-1; 7 bases are a match to TRBD1. CDR1 is SSHAT, CDR2 FNYEAQ, per germline (reference sequence). This CDR3 region has 15 residues. V lost 5 bases and J lost 0; bases outside the gene matches: 4. As DNA, the CDR3 is TGTGCCAGCAGCCGGGACAGCTTCTCCTACAATGAGCAGTTCTTC. It codes for CASSRDSFSYNEQFF.